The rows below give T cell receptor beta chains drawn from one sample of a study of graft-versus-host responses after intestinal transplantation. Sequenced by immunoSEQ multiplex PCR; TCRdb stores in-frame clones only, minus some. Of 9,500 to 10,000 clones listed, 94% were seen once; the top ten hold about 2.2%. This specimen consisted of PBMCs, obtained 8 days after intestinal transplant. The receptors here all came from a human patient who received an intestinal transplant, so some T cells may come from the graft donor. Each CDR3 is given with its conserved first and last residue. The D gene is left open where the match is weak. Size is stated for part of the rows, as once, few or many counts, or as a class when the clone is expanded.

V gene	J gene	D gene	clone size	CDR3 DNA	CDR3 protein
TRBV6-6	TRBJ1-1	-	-	TGTGCCAGCAGTTGGGGGGGGAACACTGAAGCTTTCTTT	CASSWGGNTEAFF
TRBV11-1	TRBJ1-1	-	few	TGTGCCAGCAGCTTGGGACGGACGGACACTGAAGCTTTCTTT	CASSLGRTDTEAFF
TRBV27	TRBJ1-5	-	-	TGTGCCAGCAGCCGTCAGGGCTTAACGTATCAGCCCCAGCATTTT	CASSRQGLTYQPQHF
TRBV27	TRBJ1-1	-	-	TGTGCCAGCGTCGGCGCGACTGAAGCTTTCTTT	CASVGATEAFF
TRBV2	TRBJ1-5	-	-	TGTGCCAGCCGACTGGCAGACCACAATCAGCCCCAGCATTTT	CASRLADHNQPQHF
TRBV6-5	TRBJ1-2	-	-	TGTGCCAGCGGGGTCTGGGACCCCTCTAACTATGGCTACACCTTC	CASGVWDPSNYGYTF
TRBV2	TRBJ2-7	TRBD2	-	TGTGCCAGCAGTGACGGCGGGGGGGCCTCCTACGAGCAGTACTTC	CASSDGGGASYEQYF
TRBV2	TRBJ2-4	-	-	TGTGCCAGCAGGAGGGGCCAAAACATTCAGTACTTC	CASRRGQNIQYF
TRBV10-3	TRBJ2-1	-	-	TGTGCCATCAGTGACTGGGGGCAGGGCTCCTACAATGAGCAGTTCTTC	CAISDWGQGSYNEQFF
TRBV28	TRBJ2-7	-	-	TGTGCCAGCAGTTTTCAGGTCTCCTACGAGCAGTACTTC	CASSFQVSYEQYF
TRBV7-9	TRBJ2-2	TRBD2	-	TGTGCCAGCAGCTTACCTCGCGGGAGTGGTAGCGGGGAGCTGTTTTTT	CASSLPRGSGSGELFF
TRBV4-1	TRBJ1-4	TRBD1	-	TGCGCCAGCAGCCAGGGCCCGGGACAGGGAGGTGAAAAACTGTTTTTT	CASSQGPGQGGEKLFF
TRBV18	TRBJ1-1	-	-	TGTGCCAGCTCACGGCGAGAAGGAGAAGGGACTGAAGCTTTCTTT	CASSRREGEGTEAFF
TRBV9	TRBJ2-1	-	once	TGTGCCAGCAGCGGGGCCTCGGGGAGCTCCTACAATGAGCAGTTCTTC	CASSGASGSSYNEQFF
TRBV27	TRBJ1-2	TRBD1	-	TGTGCCAGCAGTCCGCGACAGGGGTCAGCTGGCTACACCTTC	CASSPRQGSAGYTF
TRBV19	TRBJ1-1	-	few	TGTGCCAGTAGGGTACAGGGACCCGGGAACACTGAAGCTTTCTTT	CASRVQGPGNTEAFF
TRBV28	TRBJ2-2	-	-	TGTGCCAGCAGTTTGGGGCCTAACACCGGGGAGCTGTTTTTT	CASSLGPNTGELFF
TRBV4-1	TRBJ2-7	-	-	TGCGCCAGCAGCCAAGACGGGGACTACGAGCAGTACTTC	CASSQDGDYEQYF
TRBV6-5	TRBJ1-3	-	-	TGTGCCAGCAGCCTCGGACACTTCTCTGGAAACACCATATATTTT	CASSLGHFSGNTIYF
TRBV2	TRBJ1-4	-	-	TGTGCCAGCAACCTGGGACAAATAAATGAAAAACTGTTTTTT	CASNLGQINEKLFF
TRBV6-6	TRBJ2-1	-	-	TGTGCCAGCAGTTACGTAGACCTCTACAATGAGCAGTTCTTC	CASSYVDLYNEQFF
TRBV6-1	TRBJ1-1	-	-	TGTGCCAGCAGTGATTACAGGGTCGACACTGAAGCTTTCTTT	CASSDYRVDTEAFF
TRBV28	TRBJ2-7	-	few	TGTGCCAGCAGGCCTTTAGGAAGCGCTCGGATCTACGAGCAGTACTTC	CASRPLGSARIYEQYF
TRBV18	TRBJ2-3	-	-	TGTGCCAGCTCACCACCAGGCAGGGGAGAGAGAGATACGCAGTATTTT	CASSPPGRGERDTQYF
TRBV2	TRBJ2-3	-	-	TGTGCCAGCAGTGAAGTTTACGGTAAACCAGATACGCAGTATTTT	CASSEVYGKPDTQYF
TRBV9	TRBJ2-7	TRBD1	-	TGTGCCAGCAGCGTAACTGACAGGGGTTCCTACGAGCAGTACTTC	CASSVTDRGSYEQYF
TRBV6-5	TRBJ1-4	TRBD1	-	TGTGCCAGCAGTTACTCGAACAGGGGGCAAGAAAAACTGTTTTTT	CASSYSNRGQEKLFF
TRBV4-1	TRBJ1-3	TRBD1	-	TGCGCCAGCAGCCTTGGACAGGGGATTACCTCTGGAAACACCATATATTTT	CASSLGQGITSGNTIYF
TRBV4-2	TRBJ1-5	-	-	TGTGCCAGCAGCCTAGGGACACCCGGAAATCAGCCCCAGCATTTT	CASSLGTPGNQPQHF
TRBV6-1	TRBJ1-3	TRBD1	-	TGTGCCAGCAGTGTCGGAACAGGGGGCCCGATTAGCTCTGGAAACACCATATATTTT	CASSVGTGGPISSGNTIYF
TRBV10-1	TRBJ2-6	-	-	TGCGCCAGCAGTGGGGGCGGAAGATCGGCACAAAGTCGGGCCAACGTCCTGACTTTC	CASSGGGRSAQSRANVLTF
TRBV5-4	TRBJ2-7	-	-	TGTGCCAGCAGCTTAGCTCTAGCCTACGAGCAGTACTTC	CASSLALAYEQYF
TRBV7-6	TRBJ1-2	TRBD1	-	TGTGCCAGCAGCTTAGGAAAGGCAGGGGGCAATGGCTACACCTTC	CASSLGKAGGNGYTF
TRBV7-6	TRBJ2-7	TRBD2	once	TGTGCCAGCAGCCCCGGGGGGTCGGCCTACGAGCAGTACTTC	CASSPGGSAYEQYF
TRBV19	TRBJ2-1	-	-	TGTGCCAGTAGTATTCGGGGGAACAACGAGCAGTTCTTC	CASSIRGNNEQFF
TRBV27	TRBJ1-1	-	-	TGTGCCAGCAGTTCTGGGAGGGGTAACATGAACACTGAAGCTTTCTTT	CASSSGRGNMNTEAFF
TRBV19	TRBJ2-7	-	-	TGTGCCAGTAGTATGACAGGAAGCTCCTACGAGCAGTACTTC	CASSMTGSSYEQYF
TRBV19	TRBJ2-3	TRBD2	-	TGTGCCAGTAGCCCCGGGGGGGCCGAGGGGATAGATACGCAGTATTTT	CASSPGGAEGIDTQYF
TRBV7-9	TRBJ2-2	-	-	TGTGCCAGCAGCTTAGCGATCGGGGTGTGGAACACCGGGGAGCTGTTTTTT	CASSLAIGVWNTGELFF
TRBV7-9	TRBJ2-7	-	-	TGTGCCAGCAGCTCCCCGGGTAGCCGGCGGGTCGAGCAGTACTTC	CASSSPGSRRVEQYF
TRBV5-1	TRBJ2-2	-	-	TGCGCCAGCAGCTTGGAAGGGGTTCGCACCGGGGAGCTGTTTTTT	CASSLEGVRTGELFF
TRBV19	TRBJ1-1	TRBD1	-	TGTGCCACAAGGACAGGGGGGATCATGAACACTGAAGCTTTCTTT	CATRTGGIMNTEAFF
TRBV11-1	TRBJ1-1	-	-	TGTGCCAGCAGCATACAACAGGGAGGTGGGACTGAAGCTTTCTTT	CASSIQQGGGTEAFF
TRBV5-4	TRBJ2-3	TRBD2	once	TGTGCCAGCAGCTTGGAGGTAGCGGGGGGAGAGGATACGCAGTATTTT	CASSLEVAGGEDTQYF
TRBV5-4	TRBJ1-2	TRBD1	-	TGTGCCAGCAGCTCACGGGACAGGGGTTACTATGGCTACACCTTC	CASSSRDRGYYGYTF
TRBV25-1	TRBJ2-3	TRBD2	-	TGTGCCAGTTCCCAAACTAGCGGGAGGGCATTTGGGACAGATACGCAGTATTTT	CASSQTSGRAFGTDTQYF
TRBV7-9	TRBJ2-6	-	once	TGTGCCAGCAGCCCACAAAGTGGGGGATTATCTGGGGCCAACGTCCTGACTTTC	CASSPQSGGLSGANVLTF
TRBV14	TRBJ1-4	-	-	TGTGCCAGCAGCCAAGAAGGGGGGGGCCTTAATGAAAAACTGTTTTTT	CASSQEGGGLNEKLFF
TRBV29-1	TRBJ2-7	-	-	TGCAGCGTTGAGGGCCAGGGATCGTCCGAGCAGTACTTC	CSVEGQGSSEQYF
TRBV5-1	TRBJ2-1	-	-	TGCGCCAGCAGCTTTTGGACTAAAGTTTACAATGAGCAGTTCTTC	CASSFWTKVYNEQFF
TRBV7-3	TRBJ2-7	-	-	TGTGCCAACAGCTTAAACGTCGGCGTCTCCTACGAGCAGTACTTC	CANSLNVGVSYEQYF
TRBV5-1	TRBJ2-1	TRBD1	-	TGCGCCAGCAGCCTAACCTCCGGGACAGGGATCTACAATGAGCAGTTCTTC	CASSLTSGTGIYNEQFF
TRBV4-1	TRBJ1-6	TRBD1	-	TGCGCCAGCAGCCAAGATGGCGGGACAGCCAGCTCCTATAATTCACCCCTCCACTTT	CASSQDGGTASSYNSPLHF
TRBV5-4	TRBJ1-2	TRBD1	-	TGTGCCAGCAGTCATCCCGGGTCCAGGGGGTTATATGGCTACACCTTC	CASSHPGSRGLYGYTF
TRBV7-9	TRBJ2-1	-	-	TGTGCCAGCATCGACCTTTTAGCGGCTAGCTCCTACAATGAGCAGTTCTTC	CASIDLLAASSYNEQFF
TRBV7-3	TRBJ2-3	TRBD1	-	TGTGCCAGCAGCTTATGGGGTCCCGGGACAGGGGGCGGGAGCACAGATACGCAGTATTTT	CASSLWGPGTGGGSTDTQYF
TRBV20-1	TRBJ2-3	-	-	TGCAGTGCTAGAGTGGCCGATACGCAGTATTTT	CSARVADTQYF
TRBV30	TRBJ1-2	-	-	TGTGCCTGGAGCATCCAATCCGGTGGCTATGGCTACACCTTC	CAWSIQSGGYGYTF
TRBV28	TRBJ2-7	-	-	TGTGCCAGCAGTCCCCCGGGACACCGATCCTACGAGCAGTACTTC	CASSPPGHRSYEQYF
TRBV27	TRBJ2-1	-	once	TGTGCCAGCAGTACCGGACTTGAGCAGTTCTTC	CASSTGLEQFF